These 10 T cell receptor beta chains were all obtained from the same sample, sequenced in a study of T cells in localized non-small cell lung cancer (dated by TCRdb to 2018 to 2020). The method behind the library was the immunoSEQ multiplex PCR assay. Sourced from immuneACCESS, this table was stored by TCRdb with only in-frame sequences that have V and J called. A share of the clones is absent; for the studies checked, an unresolved V gene accounts for under half, and the remainder has no known explanation. The sample data list about 15,000 clones, and 75% to 90% of these were observed just once. The ten largest clonotypes hold approximately 4.2% of the sample. Here the sequenced sample was peripheral blood, taken before any cancer treatment. The receptor source for this set is a woman aged 35 to 69 with stage I lung adenocarcinoma.

The chain links TRBV5-1 to TRBJ1-4; D is unclear. The germline V and J ends were trimmed by 0 bases and 8 bases, with 8 bases remaining between them. The CDR3 has 13 residues. From germline, CDR1 is SGHRS and CDR2 YFSETQ. In DNA form, the CDR3 reads TGCGCCAGCAGCTTGGACGTAGGGGAAAAACTGTTTTTT. As protein: CASSLDVGEKLFF.

The chain uses TRBV4-1 and TRBJ1-5; D is possibly TRBD1 (6 bases). The germline V gene has CDR1 MGHRA and CDR2 YSYEKL. The CDR3 runs to 16 residues. Between the trimmed V and J ends, which lost 1 base and 6 bases, there was a span of 16 bases. CDR3 in DNA: TGCGCCAGCAGCCAAGGCAGGGGCGCGGGCGGTCAGCCCCAGCATTTT. Amino acids: CASSQGRGAGGQPQHF.

The chain uses TRBV7-2 and TRBJ1-4; D not certain. This CDR3 has 13 residues. The germline V gene has CDR1 SGHTA and CDR2 FQGNSA. With 5 bases removed from V and 4 bases from J, the gap between germline ends came to 8 bases. The CDR3 DNA follows: TGTGCCAGCAGCCCTCAGTTTAATGAAAAACTGTTTTTT. Its protein product is CASSPQFNEKLFF.

CDR3 nucleotide sequence: TGTGCCAGCAGTGAATGGTCGGGACAGGGGGTTTACGAGCAGTACTTC. Translation: CASSEWSGQGVYEQYF. The genes are TRBV25-1 and TRBJ2-7; TRBD1 matches at 11 bases. This CDR3 is 16 amino acids long. The V gene's germline CDR1 is MGHDK and CDR2 SYGVNS. The junction had 6 bases not matched to a gene; V was cut back by 1 base and J by 4 bases.

The rearrangement uses TRBV18 and TRBJ2-1, with 7 bases fitting TRBD2. V lost 2 bases to trimming and J lost 4 bases; unmatched junction nucleotides: 5. The CDR3 spans 15 residues. Per germline, CDR1 KGHSH and CDR2 LQKENI. The CDR3 nucleotides read TGTGCCAGCTCACCAATAAGGCGGGGGTACAATGAGCAGTTCTTC. Amino acids: CASSPIRRGYNEQFF.

This clone came up once. The rearrangement joins TRBV7-2 to TRBJ2-7; 7 positions match TRBD1. Losses at the gene ends were 5 bases for V and 4 bases for J; bases not matched to a gene: 8. Germline assignment: CDR1 SGHTA and CDR2 FQGNSA. This CDR3 region has 14 residues. CDR3 loop: CASSTLRQGYEQYF. The CDR3, as DNA: TGTGCCAGCAGCACACTTCGACAGGGATACGAGCAGTACTTC.

The chain has TRBV5-1 and TRBJ2-3; 7 positions agree with TRBD2. From germline, CDR1 is SGHRS and CDR2 YFSETQ. V was pared by 0 bases and J by 5 bases, with 15 bases of the junction left unmatched. The CDR3 runs to 18 residues. CDR3 in amino acids: CASSLAFRTSVLLDTQYF. CDR3 sequence (DNA): TGCGCCAGCAGCTTGGCATTTCGGACTAGTGTCTTACTAGATACGCAGTATTTT.

The J gene is TRBJ2-3, the V gene TRBV7-3; either TRBD1 or TRBD2 may supply D (5 bases each). The CDR3 loop spans 14 amino acids. The V end was cut by 2 bases, the J end by 0 bases, with 6 bases between. The V gene's germline CDR1 is SGHTA and CDR2 FQGTGA. The CDR3 region has the DNA TGTGCCAGCAGCTTACGGGGCAGCACAGATACGCAGTATTTT. It translates to CASSLRGSTDTQYF. Variable domain in full (rest from reference TRBV7-3 and TRBJ2-3): GAGVSQTPSNKVTEKGKYVELRCDPISGHTALYWYRQSLGQGPEFLIYFQGTGAADDSGLPNDRFFAVRPEGSVSTLKIQRTERGDSAVYLCASSLRGSTDTQYFGPGTRLTVL.

J is TRBJ2-5 and V is TRBV30, with D unclear. Between the trimmed V and J ends, which lost 2 bases and 0 bases, there was a span of 7 bases. This CDR3 contains 13 residues. Germline assignment: CDR1 GTSNPN and CDR2 SVGIG (reference sequence). The CDR3 nucleotides read TGTGCCTGGAGTCTGGGCAACCAAGAGACCCAGTACTTC. The encoded protein is CAWSLGNQETQYF.

This clone came up once. V and J are TRBV10-3 and TRBJ1-1; D gene unclear. The CDR3 has 13 residues. The V gene lost 4 bases and the J gene lost 3 bases, with 9 bases spanning the gap. The germline V gene has CDR1 ENHRY and CDR2 SYGVKD. The CDR3 region has the DNA TGTGCCATCAGTGGTAGGCGGGACACTGAAGCTTTCTTT. As protein: CAISGRRDTEAFF.